This is a list of T cell receptor beta chains from one sample in a study of neurological immune-mediated disorders. TCRdb independently ran MiXCR on the 5' RACE reads; one entry per CDR3 protein. The table records around 80,000 distinct CDR3 sequences, about 9.4% of them present only once. The sample comprised PBMCs. These receptors all come from a man between 35 and 55 years old in good health. CDR3s include the opening cysteine and the closing phenylalanine or tryptophan. A D gene is named only where the DNA matches it firmly. Clone size is not always given. Where it is, it says once, few, many or a class for expanded clones.

v_gene	d_gene	len	j_gene	abundance	CDR3aa	CDR3nt
TRBV5-1	.	15	TRBJ1-4	many	CASSVLTPTNEKLFF	TGCGCCAGCAGCGTTTTGACGCCAACTAATGAAAAACTGTTTTTT
TRBV2	.	13	TRBJ2-5	many	CASVGLNQETQYF	TGTGCCAGTGTAGGTTTAAACCAAGAGACCCAGTACTTC
TRBV29-1	TRBD1	13	TRBJ1-2	many	CSTNGQGPYGYTF	TGCAGCACGAATGGACAGGGACCCTATGGCTACACCTTC
TRBV20-1	.	14	TRBJ2-3	many	CSAASLGRTDTQYF	TGCAGTGCCGCATCTCTTGGGAGAACAGATACGCAGTATTTT
TRBV2	.	11	TRBJ2-1	.	CASSDLGEQFF	TGTGCCAGCAGTGATCTGGGGGAGCAGTTCTTC
TRBV15	.	15	TRBJ1-1	many	CATSSPPGSHTEAFF	TGTGCCACCAGCTCCCCCCCTGGGTCCCACACTGAAGCTTTCTTT
TRBV12-3/TRBV12-4	.	14	TRBJ1-1	many	CASTNSPERTEAFF	TGTGCCAGCACCAACTCCCCTGAGAGGACTGAAGCTTTCTTT
TRBV29-1	.	13	TRBJ1-3	many	CSVMKGTGNTIYF	TGCAGCGTTATGAAGGGGACTGGAAACACCATATATTTT
TRBV9	.	18	TRBJ2-5	many	CASSVSGPRGGLGETQYF	TGTGCCAGCAGCGTCTCAGGGCCAAGGGGAGGTCTTGGGGAGACCCAGTACTTC
TRBV12-3/TRBV12-4	.	13	TRBJ2-1	many	CASSLTRGMKQFF	TGTGCCAGCAGTTTAACCAGGGGAATGAAGCAGTTCTTC
TRBV3-1	.	16	TRBJ1-1	.	CASSQVLGVSNTEAFF	TGTGCCAGCAGCCAAGTTTTAGGAGTTTCGAACACTGAAGCTTTCTTT
TRBV3-1	.	16	TRBJ2-2	many	CASSRMAGSVTGELFF	TGTGCCAGCAGCCGGATGGCGGGTAGTGTCACCGGGGAGCTGTTTTTT
TRBV5-1	TRBD2	18	TRBJ2-1	medium-sized	CASSPGLAGEASRNEQFF	TGCGCCAGCAGCCCGGGACTAGCGGGAGAAGCTAGCAGGAATGAGCAGTTCTTC
TRBV7-2	TRBD2	14	TRBJ2-5	many	CASSPRLAMETQYF	TGTGCCAGCAGCCCGAGACTAGCCATGGAGACCCAGTACTTC
TRBV9	.	16	TRBJ2-2	.	CASSVAAGSNTGELFF	TGTGCCAGCAGCGTAGCGGCCGGCTCGAACACCGGGGAGCTGTTTTTT
TRBV7-2	TRBD2	14	TRBJ2-6	many	CASGGGAGANVLTF	TGTGCCAGCGGCGGGGGGGCTGGGGCCAACGTCCTGACTTTC
TRBV6-5	TRBD1	16	TRBJ2-2	.	CASSYSGQGAIGELFF	TGTGCCAGCAGTTACTCGGGACAGGGGGCGATCGGGGAGCTGTTTTTT
TRBV5-1	.	17	TRBJ2-3	many	CASSLDFGRPTTDTQYF	TGCGCCAGCAGCTTGGATTTTGGCAGGCCCACCACAGATACGCAGTATTTT
TRBV12-3/TRBV12-4	.	15	TRBJ2-2	many	CASSSIWTNPRELFF	TGTGCCAGCAGTTCCATTTGGACTAACCCTAGGGAGCTGTTTTTT
TRBV5-1	.	15	TRBJ1-6	many	CASSLGIDLSSPLHF	TGCGCCAGCAGCTTGGGGATTGACCTGAGCTCACCCCTCCACTTT
TRBV2	.	12	TRBJ1-1	many	CASRHLNTEAFF	TGTGCCAGCCGACACCTGAACACTGAAGCTTTCTTT
TRBV2	.	16	TRBJ2-7	many	CASSEREGGYVYEQYF	TGTGCCAGCAGTGAAAGGGAGGGGGGATATGTCTACGAGCAGTACTTC